This TCR beta chain emerged from a study of CD8 T cells in ankylosing spondylitis (dated by TCRdb to the late 2010s). For context, the study as a whole: The study set out to find disease-linked TCR variants by profiling T cell receptor beta repertoires in ankylosing spondylitis patients and healthy donors. The full study cohort was made up of 25 ankylosing spondylitis patients and 108 healthy donors. Peripheral blood was sampled, and synovial fluid was additionally collected from ankylosing spondylitis patients. Paper-wide results and their limitations: The disease-linked clones had a CD8+ phenotype and were found at relatively low frequencies in peripheral blood. Some TCR beta motif variants had previously been reported in synovial fluid and blood of reactive arthritis patients, which suggested common disease-initiation mechanisms. A TCR beta motif made up of several highly homologous amino acid variants appeared to be characteristic of blood from ankylosing spondylitis patients. The disease-linked clones were reported to be significantly enriched in matched synovial fluid samples from ankylosing spondylitis patients.

Remarks on this clonotype: Its antigen is still unknown. No much larger clone exists at a distance of one base, and base qualities are not known.

These reads were obtained on an Illumina HiSeq 2500. TCR beta libraries were prepared by quantitative 5'-RACE with molecular barcodes. The paper's data handling went like this. Disease-linked TCR variants were identified with a new computational method built on a probabilistic model of VDJ rearrangement. TCRdb cleaned the public reads at Q25 with fastp, built clones with MiXCR and kept in-frame beta chains. Every distinct CDR3 protein forms one entry, paired with its most common genes and DNA. TCRdb's processing, not the authors', yielded these V and J calls. This sample has approximately 300,000 distinct CDR3 sequences in its table, and 20% of those were observed once. The ten largest clonotypes hold roughly 7.3% of the sample. The receptor comes from a male donor with ankylosing spondylitis or in good health (not recorded which). Sequencing input: blood, either unsorted or a sorted T cell fraction (not recorded which).

The DNA sequence follows: TGCAGCGCCCAAAGGTCCAATTACAATGAGCAGTTCTTC. Its coded protein is CSAQRSNYNEQFF. The chain is assembled from TRBV29-1 and TRBJ2-1, with no confidently assigned D gene. The germline V gene gives CDR1 as SQVTM and CDR2 as ANQGSEA. Relative to germline, V is 7 bases shorter and J is 4 bases shorter, with 14 bases between their ends. CDR3 length: 13 amino acids, cysteine to phenylalanine. Just CDR3 DNA is preserved here, 39 bases in frame from base 1.